This TCR beta chain was retrieved from a study of post-analysis software for immune sequencing data. Regarding the study as a whole: The normalized Chao1 diversity of multiple sclerosis patients was significantly lower than that of controls.

This clonotype came up a few times. Its antigen remains unidentified. Built from TCR beta cDNA, the libraries had unique molecular identifiers in them. TCRdb used MiXCR to reprocess the PCR reads, holding one entry per CDR3 protein. This table has some 800,000 distinct CDR3 sequences, 40% to 55% appearing once. The sequencing sample was made of blood. The TCR comes from a girl aged 5 to 17 with multiple sclerosis.

The CDR3 protein is CASARGGNTEAFF. The CDR3 DNA is TGTGCCAGCGCTAGGGGAGGCAACACTGAAGCTTTCTTT. This sequence joins TRBV12-3 or TRBV12-4 and TRBJ1-1; perhaps TRBD1 as D (5 bases). This CDR3 comprises 13 residues. V gave up 8 bases and J gave up 2 bases, with 12 bases separating them.